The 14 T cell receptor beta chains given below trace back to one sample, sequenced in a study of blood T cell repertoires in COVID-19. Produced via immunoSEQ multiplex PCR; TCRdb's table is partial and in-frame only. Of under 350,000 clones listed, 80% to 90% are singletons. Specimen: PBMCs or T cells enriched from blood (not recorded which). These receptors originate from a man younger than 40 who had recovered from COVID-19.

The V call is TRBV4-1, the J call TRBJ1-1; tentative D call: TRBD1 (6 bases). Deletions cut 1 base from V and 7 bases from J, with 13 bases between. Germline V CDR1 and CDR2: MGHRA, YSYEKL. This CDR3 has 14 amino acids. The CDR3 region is CASSQGVRGSEAFF. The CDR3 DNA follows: TGCGCCAGCAGCCAAGGGGTGAGGGGGAGTGAAGCTTTCTTT.

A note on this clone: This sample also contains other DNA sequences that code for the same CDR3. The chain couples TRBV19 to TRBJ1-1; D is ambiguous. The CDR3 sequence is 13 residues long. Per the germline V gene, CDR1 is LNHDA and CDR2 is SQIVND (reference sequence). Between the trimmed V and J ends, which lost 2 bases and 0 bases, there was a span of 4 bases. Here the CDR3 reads CASSISLNTEAFF. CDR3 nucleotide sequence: TGTGCCAGTAGTATATCATTGAACACTGAAGCTTTCTTT.

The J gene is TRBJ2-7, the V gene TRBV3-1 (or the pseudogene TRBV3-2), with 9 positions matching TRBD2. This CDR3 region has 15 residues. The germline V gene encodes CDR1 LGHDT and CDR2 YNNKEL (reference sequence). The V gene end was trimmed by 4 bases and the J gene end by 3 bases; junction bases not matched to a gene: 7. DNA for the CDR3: TGTGCCAGCAGCCTTCTGGGCGGGGGGGACTACGAGCAGTACTTC. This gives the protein CASSLLGGGDYEQYF.

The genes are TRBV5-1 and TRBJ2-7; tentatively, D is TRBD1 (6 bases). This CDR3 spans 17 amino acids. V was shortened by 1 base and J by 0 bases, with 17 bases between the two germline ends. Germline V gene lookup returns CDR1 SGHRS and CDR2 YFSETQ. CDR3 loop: CASSLIPRGQSSYEQYF. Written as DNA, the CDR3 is TGCGCCAGCAGCTTGATCCCCAGGGGTCAGAGCTCCTACGAGCAGTACTTC. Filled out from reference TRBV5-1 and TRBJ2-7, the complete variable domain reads KAGVTQTPRYLIKTRGQQVTLSCSPISGHRSVSWYQQTPGQGLQFLFEYFSETQRNKGNFPGRFSGRQFSNSRSEMNVSTLELGDSALYLCASSLIPRGQSSYEQYFGPGTRLTVT.

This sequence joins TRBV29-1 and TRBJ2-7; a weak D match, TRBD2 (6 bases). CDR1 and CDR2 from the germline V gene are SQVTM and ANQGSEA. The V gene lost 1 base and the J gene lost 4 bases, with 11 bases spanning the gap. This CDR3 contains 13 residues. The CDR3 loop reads CSVEVRRGYEQYF. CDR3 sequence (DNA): TGCAGCGTTGAAGTAAGGAGGGGATACGAGCAGTACTTC.

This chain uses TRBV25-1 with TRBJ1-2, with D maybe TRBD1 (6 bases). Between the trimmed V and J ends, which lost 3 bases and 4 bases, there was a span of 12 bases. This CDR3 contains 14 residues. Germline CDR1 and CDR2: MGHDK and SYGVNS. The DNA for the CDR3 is TGTGCCAGCAGTGATAGGGACACCATCTATGGCTACACCTTC. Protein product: CASSDRDTIYGYTF.

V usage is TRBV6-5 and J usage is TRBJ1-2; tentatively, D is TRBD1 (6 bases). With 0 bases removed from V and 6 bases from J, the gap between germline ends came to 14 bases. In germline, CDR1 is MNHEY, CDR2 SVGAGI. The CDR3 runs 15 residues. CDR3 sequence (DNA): TGTGCCAGCAGTTACTCGAGGACAGTTACTCATGGCTACACCTTC. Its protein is CASSYSRTVTHGYTF.

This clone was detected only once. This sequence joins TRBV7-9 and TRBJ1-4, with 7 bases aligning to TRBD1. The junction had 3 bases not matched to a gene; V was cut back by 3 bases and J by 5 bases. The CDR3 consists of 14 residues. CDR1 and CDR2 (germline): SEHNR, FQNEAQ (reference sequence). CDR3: CASSFGGGNEKLFF. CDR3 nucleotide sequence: TGTGCCAGCAGCTTTGGAGGGGGCAATGAAAAACTGTTTTTT.

For the CDR3, the DNA is TGTGCCAGCAGCTTAGCGAGACCGAGACACGGCACAGATACGCAGTATTTT. This gives the protein CASSLARPRHGTDTQYF. The chain employs TRBV7-9 and TRBJ2-3; no clear D. The CDR3 is made up of 17 amino acids. The V end lost 0 bases, the J end lost 1 base, and 14 bases lay between the germline ends. Germline V gene lookup returns CDR1 SEHNR and CDR2 FQNEAQ (reference sequence).

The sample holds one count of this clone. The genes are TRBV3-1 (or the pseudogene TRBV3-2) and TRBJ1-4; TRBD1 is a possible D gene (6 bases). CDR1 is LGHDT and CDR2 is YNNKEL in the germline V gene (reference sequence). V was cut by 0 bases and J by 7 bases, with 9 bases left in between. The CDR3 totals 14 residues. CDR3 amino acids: CASSQDRTVEKLFF. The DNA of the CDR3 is TGTGCCAGCAGCCAAGATCGGACAGTTGAAAAACTGTTTTTT.

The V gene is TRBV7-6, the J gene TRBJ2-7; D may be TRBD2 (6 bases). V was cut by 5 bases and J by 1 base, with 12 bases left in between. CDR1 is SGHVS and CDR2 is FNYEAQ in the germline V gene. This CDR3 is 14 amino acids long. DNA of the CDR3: TGTGCCAGCAGCCCACGGACTAATTCCTACGAGCAGTACTTC. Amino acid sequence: CASSPRTNSYEQYF.

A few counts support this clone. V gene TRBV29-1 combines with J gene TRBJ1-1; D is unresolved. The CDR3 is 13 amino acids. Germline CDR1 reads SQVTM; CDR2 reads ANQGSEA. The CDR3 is CRAEGLPNTEAFF. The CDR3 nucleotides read TGCAGGGCTGAGGGCCTCCCTAACACTGAAGCTTTCTTT.

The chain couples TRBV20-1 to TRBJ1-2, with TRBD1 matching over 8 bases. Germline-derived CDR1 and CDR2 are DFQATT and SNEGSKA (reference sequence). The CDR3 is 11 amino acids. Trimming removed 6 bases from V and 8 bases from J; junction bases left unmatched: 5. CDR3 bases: TGCAGTGCCCGGACAGGGTGGGGCTACACCTTC. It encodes CSARTGWGYTF.

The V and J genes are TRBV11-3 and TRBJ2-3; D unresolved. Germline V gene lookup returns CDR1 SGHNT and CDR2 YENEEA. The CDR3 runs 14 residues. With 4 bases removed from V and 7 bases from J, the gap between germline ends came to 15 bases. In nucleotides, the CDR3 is TGTGCCAGCAGCTCCGGGTCACTCCCGAATACGCAGTATTTT. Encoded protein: CASSSGSLPNTQYF.